Shown below are 32 T cell receptor beta chains from a single sample sequenced in a study of shared clonotypes between healthy human individuals. The method was immunoSEQ multiplex PCR; TCRdb's version includes in-frame clones alone and lacks a portion of them. The sample shows more than 400,000 clones, approximately 84% of them seen only once. The specimen was PBMCs. All receptors derive from a woman between 40 and 50 years old in good health. Some clones in this sample may be carry-over from other donors' samples.

This clone was counted once. This likely stems from a read error, as it lies one base from a far larger clone. At the DNA level, this CDR3 is encoded by other sequences in the same sample as well. The chain has TRBV4-1 and TRBJ1-2, with 9 bases aligning to TRBD1. Germline V gene sequence: CDR1 MGHRA, CDR2 YSYEKL. The CDR3 runs to 15 residues. The CDR3 reads CASSLRTGDNYGYTF. The DNA of the CDR3 is TGCGCCAGCAGCCTCCGGACAGGGGATAACTATGGCTACACATTC.

The chain employs TRBV4-1 and TRBJ2-5; D is possibly TRBD1 (7 bases). The CDR3 has 16 amino acids. Germline values: CDR1 MGHRA, CDR2 YSYEKL. V gave up 0 bases and J gave up 1 base, with 12 bases separating them. CDR3 DNA: TGCGCCAGCAGCCAAGAATTCCAGGGGGGCCAAGAGACCCAGTACTTC. It codes for CASSQEFQGGQETQYF.

The rearrangement joins TRBV10-3 to TRBJ2-7, with D possibly TRBD2 on 5 matching bases. V was pared by 2 bases and J by 7 bases, with 12 bases between. CDR1 ENHRY and CDR2 SYGVKD come from the germline V gene. CDR3 length equals 13 residues. The CDR3 DNA follows: TGTGCCATCAGTGAGGCGACTCCGGGGGAGCAGTACTTC. Its protein product is CAISEATPGEQYF.

V and J are TRBV5-1 and TRBJ2-7; tentatively, D is TRBD2 (5 bases). Germline V gives CDR1 SGHRS, CDR2 YFSETQ. The CDR3 is 14 amino acids. Deletions cut 4 bases from V and 3 bases from J, with 14 bases between. The CDR3 sequence: CASSDGGSGYEQYF. CDR3 nucleotides: TGCGCCAGCAGCGATGGTGGAAGCGGCTACGAGCAGTACTTC.

This rearrangement joins TRBV7-9 to TRBJ1-1; the D is unclear. V lost 1 base and J lost 4, with 7 bases in between. Germline values: CDR1 SEHNR, CDR2 FQNEAQ (reference sequence). The CDR3 is 13 amino acids. Here the CDR3 reads CASSLGRVTEAFF. The CDR3 coding sequence is TGTGCCAGCAGCTTAGGGCGAGTCACTGAAGCTTTCTTT.

This rearrangement joins TRBV11-2 to TRBJ2-1; 9 bases agree with TRBD2. The V segment lost 1 base and the J segment 7 bases; nucleotides outside the gene matches: 11. This CDR3 has 17 residues. CDR1 SGHAT and CDR2 FQNNGV come from the germline V gene. Here the CDR3 reads CASSLVGSGSLYNEQFF. As DNA, the CDR3 is TGTGCCAGCAGCTTAGTTGGTAGCGGGAGTCTCTATAATGAGCAGTTCTTC.

The rearrangement joins TRBV7-3 to TRBJ2-2; D call uncertain. The CDR3 spans 13 residues. Germline-derived CDR1 and CDR2 are SGHTA and FQGTGA. V was clipped by 2 bases and J by 9 bases, with 10 bases between them. CDR3 bases: TGTGCCAGCAGCTTAGTCATGGACCGGGAGCTGTTTTTT. Translating it yields CASSLVMDRELFF.

The V call is TRBV19, the J call TRBJ2-2; 8 bases are a match to TRBD2. Germline CDR1 is LNHDA and CDR2 is SQIVND (reference sequence). The length of the CDR3 is 16 residues. Trimming at V came to 0 bases and at J to 3 bases, leaving 3 bases not matched to a gene. The CDR3 DNA is TGTGCCAGTAGTATAGAGGGACTAGGGGACACCGGGGAGCTGTTTTTT. The encoded protein is CASSIEGLGDTGELFF.

In regard to this clone: A clone one base away is much larger, so this may be a read error. The chain carries TRBV9 and TRBJ2-1, with no clear D. The CDR3 covers 11 residues. Germline-derived CDR1 and CDR2 are SGDLS and YYNGEE. The CDR3: CASSSSNEQFF. The CDR3, as DNA: TGTGCCAGCAGCTCCTCCAATGAGCAGTTCTTC.

About this clone itself: The same CDR3 arises from other DNA sequences in this sample as well. The V and J genes are TRBV5-4 and TRBJ1-1; unclear D gene. V lost 0 bases to trimming and J lost 1 base, with 4 bases between them. Germline values: CDR1 SGHNT, CDR2 YYREEE (reference sequence). This CDR3 spans 13 amino acids. CDR3 nucleotides: TGTGCCAGCAGCTTGGCCGCGAACACTGAAGCTTTCTTT. Translation gives CASSLAANTEAFF.

Comment on this clone: This likely came from a read error, as a far larger clone is one base away. The chain recombines TRBV30 with TRBJ2-7; TRBD1 agrees at 10 bases. V trimming: 0 bases; J trimming: 3 bases; junction bases outside the gene matches: 8. Germline loops: CDR1 GTSNPN, CDR2 SVGIG (reference sequence). This CDR3 is 16 amino acids long. The CDR3 loop is CAWSVRGTGEGYEQYF. The CDR3 region has the DNA TGTGCCTGGAGTGTACGGGGGACAGGGGAAGGCTACGAGCAGTACTTC.

The V gene is TRBV5-4, the J gene TRBJ1-1; D gene unclear. Trimming removed 10 bases from V and 1 base from J, with 11 bases in between. This CDR3 is built from 12 residues. Germline V gene sequence: CDR1 SGHNT, CDR2 YYREEE (reference sequence). The CDR3 reads CAWAPGNTEAFF. In nucleotides, the CDR3 is TGTGCCTGGGCCCCGGGGAACACTGAAGCTTTCTTT. Using reference TRBV5-4 and TRBJ1-1 for the parts outside the CDR3, the full variable domain is ETGVTQSPTHLIKTRGQQVTLRCSSQSGHNTVSWYQQALGQGPQFIFQYYREEENGRGNFPPRFSGLQFPNYSSELNVNALELDDSALYLCAWAPGNTEAFFGQGTRLTVV.

This chain joins TRBV28 and TRBJ2-2; D possibly corresponds to TRBD1 (6 bases). Trimming cost V 4 bases and J 7 bases, with 10 bases left between them. Looked up from germline, CDR1 is MDHEN and CDR2 is SYDVKM. The CDR3 has 13 amino acids. CDR3 sequence reads: CASSYRVGGELFF. In nucleotides, the CDR3 is TGTGCCAGCAGTTACAGGGTGGGCGGGGAGCTGTTTTTT. The whole variable domain, remainder taken from reference TRBV28 and TRBJ2-2, is DVKVTQSSRYLVKRTGEKVFLECVQDMDHENMFWYRQDPGLGLRLIYFSYDVKMKEKGDIPEGYSVSREKKERFSLILESASTNQTSMYLCASSYRVGGELFFGEGSRLTVL.

V and J are TRBV28 and TRBJ1-1; 8 positions agree with TRBD1. Germline V CDR1 and CDR2: MDHEN, SYDVKM. The CDR3 is 14 amino acids. Losses at the gene ends were 7 bases for V and 3 bases for J; bases not matched to a gene: 7. CDR3 sequence reads: CASNKDRADTEAFF. The CDR3, as DNA: TGTGCCAGCAATAAGGACAGGGCCGACACTGAAGCTTTCTTT.

The rearrangement joins TRBV2 to TRBJ2-4, with D maybe TRBD2 (6 bases). The V end was cut by 4 bases, the J end by 7 bases, with 17 bases between. CDR1 and CDR2 from the germline V gene are SNHLY and FYNNEI. This CDR3 has 15 amino acids. CDR3 region: CASSARTGVVNIQYF. The CDR3, as DNA: TGTGCCAGCAGTGCCCGAACGGGAGTAGTGAACATTCAGTACTTC.

This chain uses TRBV15 with TRBJ2-7, with 14 bases aligning to TRBD2. The length of the CDR3 is 16 residues. CDR1 and CDR2 from the germline V gene are LNHNV and YYDKDF (reference sequence). The V segment lost 4 bases and the J segment 4 bases; nucleotides outside the gene matches: 6. DNA of the CDR3: TGTGCCACCAGCAACTGGGGGACTAGCGGGAGTTACGAGCAGTACTTC. This translates into CATSNWGTSGSYEQYF.

The chain joins TRBV11-2 to TRBJ2-2, with a weak D call TRBD2 (6 bases). The CDR3 runs 15 residues. V dropped 6 bases and J dropped 0 bases, with 11 bases sitting between them. CDR1 SGHAT and CDR2 FQNNGV come from the germline V gene. The CDR3 sequence: CASSRDSTNTGELFF. DNA for the CDR3: TGTGCCAGCAGTAGGGACTCAACGAACACCGGGGAGCTGTTTTTT.

The rearrangement uses TRBV10-3 and TRBJ1-1, with D possibly TRBD1 on 5 matching bases. Germline CDR1 reads ENHRY; CDR2 reads SYGVKD. This CDR3 is 14 amino acids long. Deletions cut 2 bases from V and 1 base from J, with 8 bases between. CDR3 loop: CAISETGQNTEAFF. The CDR3 region has the DNA TGTGCCATCAGTGAGACCGGACAGAACACTGAAGCTTTCTTT.

This chain links TRBV7-9 with TRBJ2-2; D ambiguous. Trimming cost V 2 bases and J 0 bases, with 10 bases left between them. The CDR3 loop spans 16 amino acids. Germline V lookup: CDR1 SEHNR, CDR2 FQNEAQ (reference sequence). Here the CDR3 reads CASSLLAHANTGELFF. DNA of the CDR3: TGTGCCAGCAGCTTATTGGCACACGCGAACACCGGGGAGCTGTTTTTT.

This clone was seen more than once but under ten times. The chain couples TRBV15 to TRBJ1-2; 7 nucleotides align to TRBD1. CDR1 and CDR2 (germline): LNHNV, YYDKDF (reference sequence). The CDR3 extends over 16 amino acids. The ends lost 0 bases at V and 7 bases at J; junction bases unmatched: 11. CDR3 sequence (DNA): TGTGCCACCAGCAGAGATCTAAAGGGGACAGAGGGTGGCTACACCTTC. As protein: CATSRDLKGTEGGYTF. The full variable domain, its missing parts supplied by reference TRBV15 and TRBJ1-2, is DAMVIQNPRYQVTQFGKPVTLSCSQTLNHNVMYWYQQKSSQAPKLLFHYYDKDFNNEADTPDNFQSRRPNTSFCFLDIRSPGLGDTAMYLCATSRDLKGTEGGYTFGSGTRLTVV.

This clone was detected only a few times. J is TRBJ2-5 and V is TRBV5-1, with D unclear. This CDR3 has 14 amino acids. Trimming removed 4 bases from V and 2 bases from J, with 12 bases in between. Germline lookup yields CDR1 SGHRS and CDR2 YFSETQ. CDR3 nucleotide sequence: TGCGCCAGCAGCCGCCATTACCCTCAAGAGACCCAGTACTTC. It encodes CASSRHYPQETQYF.

Regarding this clone: A read error is the likely source, as a far larger clone sits one nucleotide away. The V and J genes are TRBV6-5 and TRBJ2-7; D might be TRBD2 (5 bases). The CDR3 length is 15 residues. Germline V gene sequence: CDR1 MNHEY, CDR2 SVGAGI. The CDR3 nucleotides are TGTGCCAGCAGTTATTGGTCCGGAGGTCCCTACGAGCAGTGCTTC. Residues: CASSYWSGGPYEQCF.

The rearrangement joins TRBV18 to TRBJ2-2; unclear D gene. V lost 7 bases, J lost 5 bases, and 14 bases lay in between. CDR3 length equals 14 residues. The germline V gene has CDR1 KGHSH and CDR2 LQKENI. CDR3 DNA: TGTGCCAGCTGGGAAAGGGCCGAAACCGGGGAGCTGTTTTTT. It translates to CASWERAETGELFF.

The genes are TRBV30 and TRBJ1-5; possible D gene TRBD1, 6 bases. This CDR3 region has 15 residues. Trimming stripped 4 bases from V and 4 bases from J, with 17 bases between. Germline assignment: CDR1 GTSNPN and CDR2 SVGIG (reference sequence). The CDR3 reads CAWTPTGWGNQPQHF. CDR3 DNA sequence: TGTGCCTGGACTCCTACAGGGTGGGGTAATCAGCCCCAGCATTTT.

This rearrangement joins TRBV7-8 to TRBJ2-7; 8 bases map to TRBD1. CDR3 length equals 13 residues. Germline assignment: CDR1 SGHVS and CDR2 FQNEAQ. The J segment lost 6 bases and the V segment lost 5 bases, leaving 6 bases of the junction unmatched. CDR3 DNA: TGTGCCAGCAGCCGGACAGGGCAAGGCGAGCAGTACTTC. Translating gives CASSRTGQGEQYF.

This chain uses TRBV19 with TRBJ1-5, with 7 bases matching TRBD1. With V trimmed by 6 bases and J by 7 bases, 9 bases remained unmatched. There are 14 residues in the CDR3. The germline V gene encodes CDR1 LNHDA and CDR2 SQIVND (reference sequence). The CDR3 region is CASRDRDLRQPQHF. CDR3 nucleotides: TGTGCCAGTAGAGACAGGGATCTGCGGCAGCCCCAGCATTTT.

This clone was counted between two and nine times. The chain couples TRBV7-9 to TRBJ2-1; tentatively, D is TRBD1 (6 bases). From germline, CDR1 is SEHNR and CDR2 FQNEAQ (reference sequence). The length of the CDR3 is 16 residues. With 6 bases removed from V and 4 bases from J, the gap between germline ends came to 19 bases. CDR3 loop: CASSPWTATQYNEQFF. The DNA for the CDR3 is TGTGCCAGCAGTCCCTGGACAGCGACGCAGTACAATGAGCAGTTCTTC.

Regarding this clone: This sequence is one base from a far larger clone and is likely a read error. Other nucleotide sequences in the sample specify the same CDR3. The chain couples TRBV27 to TRBJ1-5, with D maybe TRBD1 (6 bases). The CDR3 length is 17 residues. Germline CDR1 reads MNHEY; CDR2 reads SMNVEV (reference sequence). The CDR3 sequence: CASSRSQGLRGNQPQHF. The CDR3 DNA reads TGCGCCAGCAGTCGCTCACAGGGACTCAGGGGCAATCAGCCCCAGCATTTT.

In the case of this clone: A much more abundant neighbour one base away suggests this may be a read error. This CDR3 is also generated by other DNA sequences in the sample. V is TRBV19 and J is TRBJ2-5, with D maybe TRBD2 (6 bases). The germline V gene has CDR1 LNHDA and CDR2 SQIVND (reference sequence). Deletions cut 7 bases from V and 5 bases from J, with 8 bases between. The CDR3 contains 11 residues. Written as DNA, the CDR3 is TGTGCCAGTACCAGCGGGGAGACCCAGTACTTC. Translation gives CASTSGETQYF.

V is TRBV27 and J is TRBJ2-7, with TRBD1 identical over 7 bases. The germline CDR1 and CDR2 sequences are MNHEY and SMNVEV (reference sequence). The CDR3 sequence is 15 residues long. Trimming took 5 bases from V and 0 from J; bases not matched to a gene: 7. The CDR3 here is CASSRTGLSSYEQYF. In DNA, the CDR3 is TGTGCCAGCAGTCGGACAGGTTTAAGCTCCTACGAGCAGTACTTC.

At least ten counts were recorded for this clone. The chain links TRBV4-3 to TRBJ2-7, with 8 nucleotides matching TRBD2. The CDR3 extends over 16 amino acids. Germline V CDR1 and CDR2: LGHNA, YSLEER. Unmatched junction bases numbered 7, after V lost 1 base and J lost 2 bases. In nucleotides, the CDR3 is TGCGCCAGCAGCCAAGCTCTAGCGGGCCTACCCTACGAGCAGTACTTC. Its translation: CASSQALAGLPYEQYF.

The CDR3 sequence: CASSLGYGTGPEQYF. CDR3 DNA: TGTGCCAGCAGCTTGGGGTATGGGACAGGGCCCGAGCAGTACTTC. The chain joins TRBV5-6 to TRBJ2-7; 9 bases fit TRBD1. Trimming cost V 0 bases and J 6 bases; bases outside gene matches: 7. This CDR3 comprises 15 residues. Germline V CDR1 and CDR2: SGHDT, YYEEEE.